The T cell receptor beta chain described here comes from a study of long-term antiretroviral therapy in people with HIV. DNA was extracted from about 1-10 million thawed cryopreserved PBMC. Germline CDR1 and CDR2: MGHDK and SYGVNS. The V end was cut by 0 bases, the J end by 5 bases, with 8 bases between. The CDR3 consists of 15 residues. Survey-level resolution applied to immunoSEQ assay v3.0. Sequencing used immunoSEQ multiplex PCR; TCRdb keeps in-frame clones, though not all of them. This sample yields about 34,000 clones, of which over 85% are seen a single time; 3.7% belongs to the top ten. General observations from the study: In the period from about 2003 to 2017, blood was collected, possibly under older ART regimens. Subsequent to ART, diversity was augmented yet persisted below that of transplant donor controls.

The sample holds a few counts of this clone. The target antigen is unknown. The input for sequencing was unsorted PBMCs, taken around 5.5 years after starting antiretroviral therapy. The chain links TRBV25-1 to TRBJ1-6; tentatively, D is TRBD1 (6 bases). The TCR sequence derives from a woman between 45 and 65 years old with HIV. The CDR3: CASSEYRGDNSPLHF. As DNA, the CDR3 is TGTGCCAGCAGTGAATACAGGGGAGATAATTCACCCCTCCACTTT.